Listed here are 15 T cell receptor beta chains from one sample, sequenced in a study of T cell repertoires in cytomegalovirus infection. TCRdb ran MiXCR on the reads and lists one entry per CDR3 protein. The sample contains roughly 300,000 distinct CDR3 sequences, about 25% of which appear only once. Sequences were obtained from PBMCs. The receptors shown here come from a human donor in good health (CMV status not recorded). Some clones in this sample may be carry-over from other donors' samples.

This clonotype occurred many times. The rearrangement links TRBV7-2 to TRBJ2-7; D gene unclear. The CDR3 is made up of 15 amino acids. Germline lookup yields CDR1 SGHTA and CDR2 FQGNSA. The V end lost 2 bases, the J end lost 0 bases, and 11 bases lay between the germline ends. The CDR3 DNA reads TGTGCCAGCAGCTTAAGTGTGGGAATCTCCTACGAGCAGTACTTC. This translates into CASSLSVGISYEQYF. Full variable domain (missing parts from reference TRBV7-2 and TRBJ2-7): GAGVSQSPSNKVTEKGKDVELRCDPISGHTALYWYRQSLGQGLEFLIYFQGNSAPDKSGLPSDRFSAERTGGSVSTLTIQRTQQEDSAVYLCASSLSVGISYEQYFGPGTRLTVT.

In its sample, this clonotype was seen many times. This rearrangement joins TRBV7-2 to TRBJ2-5; the match to TRBD1 covers 10 bases. The CDR3 sequence is 15 residues long. V was pared by 5 bases and J by 2 bases, with 5 bases of the junction left unmatched. In germline, CDR1 is SGHTA, CDR2 FQGNSA. The CDR3 DNA reads TGTGCCAGCAGCATCGGACAGGGGGTACAAGAGACCCAGTACTTC. It specifies CASSIGQGVQETQYF.

The V and J genes are TRBV5-1 and TRBJ2-3; D gene uncertain. In germline, CDR1 is SGHRS, CDR2 YFSETQ. V was cut by 4 bases and J by 6 bases, with 12 bases left in between. The CDR3 is 13 amino acids. The CDR3 DNA sequence: TGCGCCAGCAGCCCTAGACGTTTGGATACGCAGTATTTT. This gives the protein CASSPRRLDTQYF.

The J gene is TRBJ2-5, the V gene TRBV29-1, with D maybe TRBD2 (5 bases). CDR1 is SQVTM, CDR2 ANQGSEA, per germline. The V end lost 4 bases, the J end lost 4 bases, and 10 bases lay between the germline ends. The CDR3 is made up of 12 amino acids. The CDR3 DNA sequence: TGCAGCGTTGGGTTCGGGATAGAGACCCAGTACTTC. This sequence encodes CSVGFGIETQYF.

The table lists this clonotype with a few counts. The gene calls are TRBV11-3 and TRBJ2-5; TRBD1 agrees at 9 bases. Germline CDR1 reads SGHNT; CDR2 reads YENEEA. After removal of 5 bases from V and 5 bases from J, the junction contained 12 bases not matched to a gene. The CDR3 has 16 amino acids. This chain's CDR3 is CASSLGQGTFGETQYF. The CDR3 DNA is TGTGCCAGCAGCCTCGGACAGGGGACCTTCGGGGAGACCCAGTACTTC.

The rearrangement uses TRBV5-1 and TRBJ2-7; D not certain. Germline loops: CDR1 SGHRS, CDR2 YFSETQ. The CDR3 consists of 14 residues. V dropped 4 bases and J dropped 7 bases, with 18 bases sitting between them. CDR3 residues: CASSIDASNLEQYF. The CDR3 coding sequence is TGCGCCAGCAGCATCGACGCTTCTAACCTGGAGCAGTACTTC.

This clonotype was seen at least ten times. V usage is TRBV7-2 and J usage is TRBJ2-7; 7 bases line up with TRBD1. Per the germline V gene, CDR1 is SGHTA and CDR2 is FQGNSA. J gave up 3 bases and V 1 base, and 6 bases lay outside the gene matches. The CDR3 runs to 15 residues. CDR3 region: CASSLDRGQFYEQYF. The CDR3, as DNA: TGTGCCAGCAGCTTAGATAGGGGACAGTTCTACGAGCAGTACTTC. The full variable domain, its missing parts supplied by reference TRBV7-2 and TRBJ2-7, is GAGVSQSPSNKVTEKGKDVELRCDPISGHTALYWYRQSLGQGLEFLIYFQGNSAPDKSGLPSDRFSAERTGGSVSTLTIQRTQQEDSAVYLCASSLDRGQFYEQYFGPGTRLTVT.

The genes are TRBV11-2 and TRBJ1-6, with 7 bases aligning to TRBD1. V lost 6 bases to trimming and J lost 10 bases; unmatched junction nucleotides: 12. The CDR3 is 15 amino acids. Germline V gives CDR1 SGHAT, CDR2 FQNNGV. CDR3 loop: CASSPETGSNSPLHF. The CDR3 DNA is TGTGCCAGCAGTCCAGAGACAGGGTCTAACTCACCCCTCCACTTT.

This clonotype was counted only a few times. The rearrangement uses TRBV28 and TRBJ2-1; no reliable D call. Germline V gives CDR1 MDHEN, CDR2 SYDVKM. CDR3 length: 13 amino acids. V lost 2 bases to trimming and J lost 4 bases, with 6 bases between them. Here the CDR3 DNA reads TGTGCCAGCAGTTTAAATCCTTACAATGAGCAGTTCTTC. This sequence encodes CASSLNPYNEQFF.

The sample holds many counts of this clonotype. This chain joins TRBV6-1 and TRBJ2-1; D not certain. CDR1 is MNHNS and CDR2 is SASEGT in the germline V gene. The CDR3 length is 15 residues. Trimming removed 2 bases from V and 0 bases from J, with 8 bases in between. DNA for the CDR3: TGTGCCAGCAGTGAAACCGTTGACTCCTACAATGAGCAGTTCTTC. Encoded protein: CASSETVDSYNEQFF.

This chain joins TRBV5-4 and TRBJ2-5; 14 positions match TRBD2. Germline CDR1 and CDR2: SGHNT and YYREEE (reference sequence). V lost 3 bases, J lost 2 bases, and 3 bases stayed unmatched. The CDR3 runs to 16 residues. The CDR3 spells CASSWGLAGEQETQYF. CDR3 coding DNA: TGTGCCAGCAGCTGGGGACTAGCGGGGGAACAAGAGACCCAGTACTTC. Full variable domain (rest looked up from reference TRBV5-4 and TRBJ2-5): ETGVTQSPTHLIKTRGQQVTLRCSSQSGHNTVSWYQQALGQGPQFIFQYYREEENGRGNFPPRFSGLQFPNYSSELNVNALELDDSALYLCASSWGLAGEQETQYFGPGTRLLVL.

The chain combines TRBV3-1 with TRBJ2-3; 9 nucleotides match TRBD2. The germline CDR1 and CDR2 sequences are LGHDT and YNNKEL (reference sequence). The CDR3 extends over 19 amino acids. V dropped 1 base and J dropped 0; count of bases not matched to a gene: 11. In DNA, the CDR3 is TGTGCCAGCAGCCAAGTAAACCTAGCGGGGAGCTCTAGCACAGATACGCAGTATTTT. It translates to CASSQVNLAGSSSTDTQYF.

The CDR3 here is CSVVDRDEQYF. Written as DNA, the CDR3 is TGCAGCGTTGTCGACAGGGACGAGCAGTACTTC. The genes are TRBV29-1 and TRBJ2-7; TRBD1 matches 7 bases. V was pared by 4 bases and J by 5 bases, with 2 bases of the junction left unmatched. This CDR3 has 11 residues. The germline V gene has CDR1 SQVTM and CDR2 ANQGSEA.

This clonotype was seen ten or more times. This sequence joins TRBV12-3 or TRBV12-4 and TRBJ2-1; TRBD1 matches 7 bases. The CDR3 has 15 amino acids. The junction had 8 bases not matched to a gene; V was cut back by 6 bases and J by 3 bases. The CDR3 sequence: CASRETGSNYNEQFF. CDR3 sequence (DNA): TGTGCCAGCAGAGAGACAGGGTCTAACTACAATGAGCAGTTCTTC.

J is TRBJ2-7 and V is TRBV5-4; D ambiguous. Trimming stripped 4 bases from V and 6 bases from J, with 11 bases between. Germline CDR1 reads SGHNT; CDR2 reads YYREEE (reference sequence). The CDR3 covers 12 residues. In DNA form, the CDR3 reads TGTGCCAGCAGCCGCCACGGCACCGAGCAGTACGTC. Its protein is CASSRHGTEQYV.